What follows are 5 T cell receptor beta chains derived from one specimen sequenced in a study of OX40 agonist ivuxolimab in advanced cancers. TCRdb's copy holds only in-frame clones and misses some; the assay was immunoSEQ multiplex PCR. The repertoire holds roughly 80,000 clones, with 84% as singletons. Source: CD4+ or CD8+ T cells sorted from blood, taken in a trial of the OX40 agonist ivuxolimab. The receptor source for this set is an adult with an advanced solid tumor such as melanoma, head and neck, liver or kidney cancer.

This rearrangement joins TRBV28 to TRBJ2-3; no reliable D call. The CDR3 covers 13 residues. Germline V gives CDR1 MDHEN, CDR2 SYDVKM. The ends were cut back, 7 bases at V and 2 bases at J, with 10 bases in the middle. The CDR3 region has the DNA TGTGCCAGCAATCTGTTGGTCACAGATACGCAGTATTTT. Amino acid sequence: CASNLLVTDTQYF.

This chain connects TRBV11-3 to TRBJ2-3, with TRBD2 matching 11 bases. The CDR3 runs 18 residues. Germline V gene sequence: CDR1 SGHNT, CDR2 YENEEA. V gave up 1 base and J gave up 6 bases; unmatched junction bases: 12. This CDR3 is CASSLVRSSGRPVDTQYF. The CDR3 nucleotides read TGTGCCAGCAGCTTAGTACGGTCTAGCGGGAGGCCCGTGGATACGCAGTATTTT. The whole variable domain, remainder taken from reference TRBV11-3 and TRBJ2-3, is EAGVVQSPRYKIIEKKQPVAFWCNPISGHNTLYWYLQNLGQGPELLIRYENEEAVDDSQLPKDRFSAERLKGVDSTLKIQPAELGDSAVYLCASSLVRSSGRPVDTQYFGPGTRLTVL.

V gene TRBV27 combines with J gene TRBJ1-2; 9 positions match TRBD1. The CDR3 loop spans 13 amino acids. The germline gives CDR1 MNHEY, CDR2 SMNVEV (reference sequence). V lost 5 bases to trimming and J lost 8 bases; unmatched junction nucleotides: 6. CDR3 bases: TGTGCCAGCAGTCCCGGGACAGGGATCGGCTACACCTTC. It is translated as CASSPGTGIGYTF.

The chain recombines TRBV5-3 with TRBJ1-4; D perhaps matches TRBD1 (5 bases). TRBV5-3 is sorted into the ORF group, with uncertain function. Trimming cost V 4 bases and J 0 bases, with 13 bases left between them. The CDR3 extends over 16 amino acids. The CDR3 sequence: CARSIWGVPTNEKLFF. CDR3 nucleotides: TGTGCCAGAAGCATATGGGGGGTTCCAACTAATGAAAAACTGTTTTTT.

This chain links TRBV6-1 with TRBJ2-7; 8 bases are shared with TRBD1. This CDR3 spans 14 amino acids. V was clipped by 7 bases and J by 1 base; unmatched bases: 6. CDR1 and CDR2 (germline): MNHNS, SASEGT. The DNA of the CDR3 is TGTGCCAGCACTATCACAGGGGGTTCCTACGAGCAGTACTTC. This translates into CASTITGGSYEQYF.